One T cell receptor (beta chain) is described in this entry. The protocol was immunoSEQ multiplex PCR, while the TCRdb copy is restricted to in-frame clones and leaves out a portion. Here the sample spans some 120,000 clones, around 87% being singletons. V lost 6 bases to trimming and J lost 6 bases, with 15 bases between them. Germline V gives CDR1 SNHLY, CDR2 FYNNEI. The CDR3 has 15 amino acids. This sample was included in a study of control samples from healthy donors and cancer patients. Sequenced input: blood. This TCR was sampled from a man aged 35 to 55 in good health. The chain is built from TRBV2 and TRBJ1-6; D is unclear. CDR3 sequence (DNA): TGTGCCAGCAGGTCTGAAGGTGGTAGTAATTCACCCCTCCACTTT. Translation: CASRSEGGSNSPLHF.